Here is one TCR beta chain with its context. Its antigen remains unknown. The V and J ends lost 5 bases and 6 bases, in that order; junction bases with no gene match: 7. The CDR3 is made up of 15 amino acids. Germline-derived CDR1 and CDR2 are MNHEY and SVGAGI. The PCR was carried out with 60 Vbeta primers and 13 Jbeta primers. The protocol was immunoSEQ multiplex PCR, while the TCRdb copy is restricted to in-frame clones and leaves out a portion. The data contain over 150,000 clones, 82% of them singletons. The data derive from a study of cytomegalovirus exposure and HLA in healthy donors. Findings and limits, study-wide: Later work associated roughly 17,000 TCR beta sequences with HLA alleles at 0.05 false discovery rate. Sequencing depth across donors, presence/absence analyses assumed, was roughly uniform. Reportedly, HLA-A and HLA-B alleles of most subjects were accurately predicted from TCR beta. Most TCR sequences were uncommon, yet certain public TCRs appeared in many donors.

Sequenced input: PBMCs. The chain carries TRBV6-5 and TRBJ1-5, with TRBD1 matching over 10 bases. The clonotype was recovered from a male donor in good health and CMV-seropositive. CDR3 DNA: TGTGCCAGCAGTAGCCGGGACAGGGGTATTCAGCCCCAGCATTTT. Its protein product is CASSSRDRGIQPQHF.